These 11 T cell receptor beta chains share one sample of origin, sequenced in a study of CD8 T cells in ankylosing spondylitis. Whole-study results and caveats: Typical of ankylosing spondylitis blood, it appeared, was a TCR beta motif of roughly eight highly homologous variants.

Via MiXCR, TCRdb re-called the 5' RACE reads, giving one row per CDR3 protein. The sample includes under 950,000 distinct CDR3 sequences, about 20% seen only once; the top ten take under 20%. Their recognized antigens are unknown. Source material: blood, either unsorted or a sorted T cell fraction (not recorded which). The source of these receptors is a male donor with ankylosing spondylitis.

The V call is TRBV6-1, the J call TRBJ2-3; 7 bases fit TRBD2. V lost 3 bases, J lost 4 bases, and 10 bases stayed unmatched. The CDR3 is 16 residues long. The V gene's germline CDR1 is MNHNS and CDR2 SASEGT. CDR3 region: CASSEGLSGDSDTQYF. CDR3 coding DNA: TGTGCCAGCAGTGAGGGACTATCCGGTGACTCAGATACGCAGTATTTT.

This clonotype was seen repeatedly, ten times or more. This rearrangement joins TRBV12-3 or TRBV12-4 to TRBJ2-6; D call uncertain. V gave up 3 bases and J gave up 2 bases, with 2 bases separating them. The CDR3 has 13 amino acids. CDR3 bases: TGTGCCAGCAGTTTGCCTGGGGCCAACGTCCTGACTTTC. Translation gives CASSLPGANVLTF.

The rearrangement links TRBV30 to TRBJ1-4; 9 positions agree with TRBD1. From germline, CDR1 is GTSNPN and CDR2 SVGIG (reference sequence). The V gene end was trimmed by 7 bases and the J gene end by 6 bases; junction bases not matched to a gene: 3. This CDR3 contains 12 residues. CDR3 nucleotide sequence: TGTGCCTTCGGACAGGGGTATGAAAAACTGTTTTTT. This encodes CAFGQGYEKLFF. The full variable domain, rest sourced from reference TRBV30 and TRBJ1-4, is SQTIHQWPATLVQPVGSPLSLECTVEGTSNPNLYWYRQAAGRGLQLLFYSVGIGQISSEVPQNLSASRPQDRQFILSSKKLLLSDSGFYLCAFGQGYEKLFFGSGTQLSVL.

The chain carries TRBV5-1 and TRBJ1-1, with 7 nucleotides matching TRBD1. The CDR3 runs 13 residues. CDR1 is SGHRS and CDR2 is YFSETQ in the germline V gene. V dropped 2 bases and J dropped 7; count of bases not matched to a gene: 5. In DNA, the CDR3 is TGCGCCAGCAGCTTCGACAGGGTTGGTGAAGCTTTCTTT. It codes for CASSFDRVGEAFF.

The chain is built from TRBV28 and TRBJ1-5; D unresolved. CDR3 length: 15 residues. CDR1 and CDR2 from the germline V gene are MDHEN and SYDVKM. The V gene lost 5 bases and the J gene lost 6 bases, with 17 bases spanning the gap. As DNA, the CDR3 is TGTGCCAGCAGTCTCCCGGAGGTCTTCGGTCAGCCCCAGCATTTT. It yields the protein CASSLPEVFGQPQHF.

J is TRBJ2-4 and V is TRBV6-2 or TRBV6-3, with 9 bases lining up with TRBD1. Germline V gene lookup returns CDR1 MNHEY and CDR2 SVGEGT. V was pared by 4 bases and J by 2 bases, with 6 bases of the junction left unmatched. CDR3 length: 16 amino acids. Here the CDR3 reads CASSSLGQGPKNIQYF. In nucleotides, the CDR3 is TGTGCCAGCAGTTCCCTCGGACAGGGGCCCAAAAACATTCAGTACTTC.

The chain employs TRBV4-2 and TRBJ2-3; D gene ambiguous. Trimming stripped 4 bases from V and 2 bases from J, with 10 bases between. Per germline, CDR1 LGHNA and CDR2 YNFKEQ. The CDR3 covers 14 residues. CDR3 sequence reads: CASSLSTLTDTQYF. In nucleotides, the CDR3 is TGTGCCAGCAGCCTTAGTACTCTCACAGATACGCAGTATTTT.

The chain uses TRBV5-1 and TRBJ1-2, with TRBD1 matching 9 bases. Trimming cost V 3 bases and J 5 bases; bases outside gene matches: 8. The CDR3 length is 15 residues. The germline V gene encodes CDR1 SGHRS and CDR2 YFSETQ. The CDR3 loop reads CASSSRDRVPYGYTF. The CDR3 DNA follows: TGCGCCAGCAGCTCCCGGGACAGGGTCCCGTATGGCTACACCTTC.

This clonotype was seen a few times. This chain joins TRBV25-1 and TRBJ2-5, with a possible D match to TRBD2 (5 bases). Between the trimmed V and J ends, which lost 3 bases and 0 bases, there was a span of 11 bases. Germline V CDR1 and CDR2: MGHDK, SYGVNS. The CDR3 runs 15 residues. The CDR3 is CASSDASPYQETQYF. The CDR3 DNA sequence: TGTGCCAGCAGTGACGCTAGCCCCTACCAAGAGACCCAGTACTTC.

The V gene is TRBV13, the J gene TRBJ2-7, with D unresolved. V was clipped by 3 bases and J by 6 bases, with 9 bases between them. This CDR3 region has 12 residues. Germline assignment: CDR1 PRHDT and CDR2 FYEKMQ (reference sequence). The CDR3 is CASSLISAEQYF. In nucleotides, the CDR3 is TGTGCCAGCAGCTTGATAAGTGCCGAGCAGTACTTC.

V is TRBV3-1 and J is TRBJ2-5, with 8 bases fitting TRBD2. Germline V gives CDR1 LGHDT, CDR2 YNNKEL (reference sequence). The junction had 3 bases not matched to a gene; V was cut back by 2 bases and J by 4 bases. This CDR3 region has 14 residues. CDR3 sequence: CASSQPRGGETQYF. For the CDR3, the DNA is TGTGCCAGCAGCCAACCCCGGGGGGGAGAGACCCAGTACTTC.